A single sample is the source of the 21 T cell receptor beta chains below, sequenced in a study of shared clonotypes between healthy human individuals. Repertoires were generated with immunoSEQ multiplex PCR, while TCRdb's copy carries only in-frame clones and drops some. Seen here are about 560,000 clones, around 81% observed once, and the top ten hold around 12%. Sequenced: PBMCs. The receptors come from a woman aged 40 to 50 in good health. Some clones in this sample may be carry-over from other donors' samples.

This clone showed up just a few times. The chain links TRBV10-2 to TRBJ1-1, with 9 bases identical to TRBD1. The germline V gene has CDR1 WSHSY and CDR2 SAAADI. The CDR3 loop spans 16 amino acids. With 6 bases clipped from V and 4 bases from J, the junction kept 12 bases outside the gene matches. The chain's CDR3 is CASRSRDRELGTEAFF. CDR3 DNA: TGCGCCAGCAGATCCCGGGACAGGGAGTTGGGCACTGAAGCTTTCTTT.

Here the CDR3 reads CATESSTGELFF. The CDR3 nucleotides are TGTGCCACAGAGTCGAGCACCGGGGAGCTGTTTTTT. The chain couples TRBV28 to TRBJ2-2; D remains unclear. The CDR3 sequence is 12 residues long. Germline CDR1 is MDHEN and CDR2 is SYDVKM. The V end was cut by 10 bases, the J end by 4 bases, with 10 bases between.

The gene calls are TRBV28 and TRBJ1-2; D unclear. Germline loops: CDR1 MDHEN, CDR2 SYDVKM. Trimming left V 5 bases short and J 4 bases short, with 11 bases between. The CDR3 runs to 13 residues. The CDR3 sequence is CASSPRDFYGYTF. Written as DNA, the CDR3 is TGTGCCAGCAGTCCGAGGGATTTCTATGGCTACACCTTC.

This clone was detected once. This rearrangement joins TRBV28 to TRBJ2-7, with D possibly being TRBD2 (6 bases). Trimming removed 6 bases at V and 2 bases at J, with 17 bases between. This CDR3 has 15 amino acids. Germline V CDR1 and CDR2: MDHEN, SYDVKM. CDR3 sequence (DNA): TGTGCCAGCAGCCCTGTGGGTAGCGGTGCCTACGAGCAGTACTTC. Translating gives CASSPVGSGAYEQYF. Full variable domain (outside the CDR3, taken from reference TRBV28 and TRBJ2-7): DVKVTQSSRYLVKRTGEKVFLECVQDMDHENMFWYRQDPGLGLRLIYFSYDVKMKEKGDIPEGYSVSREKKERFSLILESASTNQTSMYLCASSPVGSGAYEQYFGPGTRLTVT.

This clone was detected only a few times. In nucleotides, the CDR3 is TGTGCCACCAGCAGAGGGCAGAACTACTATGGCTACACCTTC. This encodes CATSRGQNYYGYTF. This chain joins TRBV15 and TRBJ1-2; no clear D. The germline V gene has CDR1 LNHNV and CDR2 YYDKDF (reference sequence). V dropped 1 base and J dropped 3 bases, with 9 bases sitting between them. The CDR3 spans 14 residues. The full variable domain, in which reference TRBV15 and TRBJ1-2 provide the parts outside the CDR3, is DAMVIQNPRYQVTQFGKPVTLSCSQTLNHNVMYWYQQKSSQAPKLLFHYYDKDFNNEADTPDNFQSRRPNTSFCFLDIRSPGLGDTAMYLCATSRGQNYYGYTFGSGTRLTVV.

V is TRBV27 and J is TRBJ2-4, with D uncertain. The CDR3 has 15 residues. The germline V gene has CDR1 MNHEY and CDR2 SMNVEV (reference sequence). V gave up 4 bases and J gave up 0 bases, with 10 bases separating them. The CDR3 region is CASSSLNEAKNIQYF. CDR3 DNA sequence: TGTGCCAGCAGTTCCCTGAACGAAGCCAAAAACATTCAGTACTTC.

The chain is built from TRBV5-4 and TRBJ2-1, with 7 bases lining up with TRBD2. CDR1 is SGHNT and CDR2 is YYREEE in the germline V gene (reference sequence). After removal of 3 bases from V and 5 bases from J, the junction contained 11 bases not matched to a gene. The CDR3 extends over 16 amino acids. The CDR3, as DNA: TGTGCCAGCAGCTCCCCGGGCGGGAGCCTCCACAATGAGCAGTTCTTC. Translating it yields CASSSPGGSLHNEQFF.

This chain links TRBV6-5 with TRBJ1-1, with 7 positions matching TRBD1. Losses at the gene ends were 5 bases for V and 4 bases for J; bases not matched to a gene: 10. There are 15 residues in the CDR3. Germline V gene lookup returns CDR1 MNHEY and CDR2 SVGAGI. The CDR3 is CASSADREVSTEAFF. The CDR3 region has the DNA TGTGCCAGCAGTGCAGACAGGGAGGTTAGCACTGAAGCTTTCTTT.

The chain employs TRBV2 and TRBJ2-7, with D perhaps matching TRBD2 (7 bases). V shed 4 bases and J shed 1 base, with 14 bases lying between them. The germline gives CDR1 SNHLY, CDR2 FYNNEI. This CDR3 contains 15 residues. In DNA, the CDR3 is TGTGCCAGCAGTGGGGGGGCGGGAGTGTCCTACGAGCAGTACTTC. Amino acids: CASSGGAGVSYEQYF.

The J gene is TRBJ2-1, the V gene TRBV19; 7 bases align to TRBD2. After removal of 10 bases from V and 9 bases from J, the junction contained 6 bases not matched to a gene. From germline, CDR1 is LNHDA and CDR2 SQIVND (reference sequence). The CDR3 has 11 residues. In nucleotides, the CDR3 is TGTGCCACCGGACTAGTTGGTGAGCAGTTCTTC. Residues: CATGLVGEQFF.

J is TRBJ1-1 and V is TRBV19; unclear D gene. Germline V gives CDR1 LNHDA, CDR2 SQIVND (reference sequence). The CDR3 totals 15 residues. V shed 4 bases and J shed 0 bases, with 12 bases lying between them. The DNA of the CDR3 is TGTGCCAGTAGTACTAGACGGGAGATGAACACTGAAGCTTTCTTT. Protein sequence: CASSTRREMNTEAFF.

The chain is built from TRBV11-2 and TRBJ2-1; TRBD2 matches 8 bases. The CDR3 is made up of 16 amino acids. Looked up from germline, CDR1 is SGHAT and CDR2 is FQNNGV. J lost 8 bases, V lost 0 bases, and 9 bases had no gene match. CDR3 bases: TGTGCCAGCAGCTTAGAGAAACTAGCGGTCGGGGATGAGCAGTTCTTC. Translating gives CASSLEKLAVGDEQFF.

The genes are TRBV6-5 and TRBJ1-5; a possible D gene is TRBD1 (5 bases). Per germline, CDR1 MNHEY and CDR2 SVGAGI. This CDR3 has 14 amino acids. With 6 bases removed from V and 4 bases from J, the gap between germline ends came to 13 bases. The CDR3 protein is CASSPGGGNQPQHF. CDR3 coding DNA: TGTGCCAGCAGCCCCGGGGGGGGAAATCAGCCCCAGCATTTT.

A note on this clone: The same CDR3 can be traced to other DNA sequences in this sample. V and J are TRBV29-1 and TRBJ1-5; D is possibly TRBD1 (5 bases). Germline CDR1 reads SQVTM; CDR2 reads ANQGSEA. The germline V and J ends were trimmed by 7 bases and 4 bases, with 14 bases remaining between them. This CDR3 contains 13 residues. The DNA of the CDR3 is TGCAGCGCATCTGACAGAAATAATCAGCCCCAGCATTTT. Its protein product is CSASDRNNQPQHF. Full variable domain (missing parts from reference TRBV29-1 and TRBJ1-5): SAVISQKPSRDICQRGTSLTIQCQVDSQVTMMFWYRQQPGQSLTLIATANQGSEATYESGFVIDKFPISRPNLTFSTLTVSNMSPEDSSIYLCSASDRNNQPQHFGDGTRLSIL.

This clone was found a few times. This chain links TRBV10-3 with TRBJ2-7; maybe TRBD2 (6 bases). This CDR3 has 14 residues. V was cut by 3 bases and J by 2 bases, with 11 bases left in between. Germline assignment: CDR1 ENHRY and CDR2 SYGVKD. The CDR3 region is CAISESGLTYEQYF. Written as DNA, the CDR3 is TGTGCCATCAGTGAATCGGGACTCACCTACGAGCAGTACTTC.

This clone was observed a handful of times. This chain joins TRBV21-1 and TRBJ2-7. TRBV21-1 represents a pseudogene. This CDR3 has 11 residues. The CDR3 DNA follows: TGTGCCAGCAGGGAATTCTACGAGCAGTACTTC. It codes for CASREFYEQYF.

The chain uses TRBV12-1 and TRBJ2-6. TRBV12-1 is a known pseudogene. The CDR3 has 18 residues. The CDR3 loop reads CASSFVGELSSGANVLTF. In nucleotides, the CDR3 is TGTGCCAGCAGCTTTGTTGGGGAACTTAGCTCTGGGGCCAACGTCCTGACTTTC.

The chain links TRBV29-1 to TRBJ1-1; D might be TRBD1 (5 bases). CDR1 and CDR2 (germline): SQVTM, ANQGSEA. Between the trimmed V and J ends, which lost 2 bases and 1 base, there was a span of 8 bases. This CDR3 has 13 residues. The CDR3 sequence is CSVERGWNTEAFF. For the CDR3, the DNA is TGCAGCGTTGAAAGGGGCTGGAACACTGAAGCTTTCTTT.

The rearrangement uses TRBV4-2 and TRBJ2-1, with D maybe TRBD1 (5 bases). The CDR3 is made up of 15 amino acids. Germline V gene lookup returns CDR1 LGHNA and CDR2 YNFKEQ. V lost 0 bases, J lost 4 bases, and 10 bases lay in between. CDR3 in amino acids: CASSQDLQDYNEQFF. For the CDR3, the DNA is TGTGCCAGCAGCCAAGATTTACAGGATTACAATGAGCAGTTCTTC.

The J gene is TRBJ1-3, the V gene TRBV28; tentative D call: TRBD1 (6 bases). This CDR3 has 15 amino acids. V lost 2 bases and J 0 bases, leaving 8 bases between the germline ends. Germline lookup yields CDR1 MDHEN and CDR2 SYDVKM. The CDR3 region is CASSLVGGSGNTIYF. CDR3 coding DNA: TGTGCCAGCAGTTTAGTAGGGGGCTCTGGAAACACCATATATTTT.

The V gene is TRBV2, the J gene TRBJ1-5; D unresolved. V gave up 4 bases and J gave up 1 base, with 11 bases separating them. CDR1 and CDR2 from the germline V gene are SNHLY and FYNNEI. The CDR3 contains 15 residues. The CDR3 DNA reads TGTGCCAGCAGTGCGGAATTGAACAGCAATCAGCCCCAGCATTTT. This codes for CASSAELNSNQPQHF.